This record concerns one TCR beta chain sequence. It has no known antigen specificity. Base qualities are missing; no much larger clone stands one base away. Its CDR3 holds 14 amino acids, cysteine through phenylalanine. Only CDR3 DNA is held: 42 bases, read in frame from base 1. Looking up the germline V gene (reference sequence) yields CDR1 MNHEY and CDR2 SMNVEV. V gives up 10 bases and J gives up 5 bases, and the segment between their germline ends measures 20 bases. The data belong to a study of blood T cell repertoires in COVID-19 (dated by TCRdb to 2020 to 2021). About the study as a whole: Samples from collaborators originated in the United States, Italy and Spain and spanned both the acute and convalescent phases of COVID-19. The repertoires were released in a freely available public database intended as a resource for research on the immune response to SARS-CoV-2. The prospective study material was composed of cDNA or gDNA derived from T cells, B-cell-depleted T cells, or PBMCs. The dataset comprised deeply sampled blood TCRbeta repertoires from subjects exposed to, actively infected with, or recovered from COVID-19. A de-identified subject ID, COVID-19 status, age in years and sex were almost always included in the sample metadata. Where available, HLA class I and class II types were taken from metadata supplied by the sample provider and were not determined by assay-based typing. Samples were obtained from the ongoing ImmuneRACE study (first 160 participants) and from some 1,200 subjects provided by 6 global collaborators. Here is what the overall study found, with its caveats: How much clinical and demographic metadata was included differed by source and by participant, and the metadata was provided uncurated.

The collaborating institutions used their own protocols to collect whole blood in K2EDTA tubes. Collaborator samples were shipped for TCRbeta analysis as frozen whole blood, isolated PBMCs, or DNA extracted from either sample type. TCRbeta CDR3 regions were amplified from genomic DNA by means of the immunoSEQ Assay, a bias-controlled multiplex PCR. In the paper's pipeline: The number of nucleated cells in each sample was estimated by amplification of reference gene primers within the assay. Sequence reads were collapsed and filtered to measure the absolute abundance of every unique TCRbeta CDR3 rearrangement. Productive Simpson clonality was computed per sample as the square root of Simpson's diversity index over productive rearrangements. TCRdb retrieved this table from immuneACCESS and kept in-frame rearrangements only. Not all clones are present; in checked studies, unresolved V genes account for under half, and no reason is known for the remainder. V and J calls and clone size are those listed in that table; D and trimming were worked out from the DNA. This sample comprises about 27,000 clones, around 83% of them detected only once. In total, the top ten clones hold about 25% of the sample.

The V gene is TRBV27 and the J gene is TRBJ2-5; possibly the D gene is TRBD1, per 6 matching bases. The sample consisted of peripheral blood. This clonotype originated in a man in his 70s with active COVID-19. The DNA sequence reads TGTGCCACCTCCATTACAGGGTTTCGGGAGACCCAGTACTTC. Its translation reads: CATSITGFRETQYF.